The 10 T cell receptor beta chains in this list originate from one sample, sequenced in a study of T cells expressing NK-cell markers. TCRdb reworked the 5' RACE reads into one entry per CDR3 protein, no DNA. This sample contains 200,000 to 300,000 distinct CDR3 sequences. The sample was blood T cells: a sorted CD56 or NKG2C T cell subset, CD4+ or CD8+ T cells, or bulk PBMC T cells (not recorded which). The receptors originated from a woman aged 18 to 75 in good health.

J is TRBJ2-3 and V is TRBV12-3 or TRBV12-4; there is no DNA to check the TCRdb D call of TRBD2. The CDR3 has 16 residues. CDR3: CASSRDSVKGLDTQYF.

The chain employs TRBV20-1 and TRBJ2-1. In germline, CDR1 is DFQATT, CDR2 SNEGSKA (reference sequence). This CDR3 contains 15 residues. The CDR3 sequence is CSARVGRPTYNEQFF.

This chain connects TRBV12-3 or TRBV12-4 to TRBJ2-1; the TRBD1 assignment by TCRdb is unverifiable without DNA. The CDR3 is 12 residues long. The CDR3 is CASSLRGDEQFF.

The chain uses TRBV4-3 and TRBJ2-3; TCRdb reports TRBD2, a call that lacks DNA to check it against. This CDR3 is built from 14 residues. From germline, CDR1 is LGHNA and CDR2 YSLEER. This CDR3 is CASSQGRVPDTQYF.

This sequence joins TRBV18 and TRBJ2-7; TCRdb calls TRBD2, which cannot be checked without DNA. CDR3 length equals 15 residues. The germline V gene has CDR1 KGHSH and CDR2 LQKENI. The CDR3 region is CASSPRTSGSYEQYF.

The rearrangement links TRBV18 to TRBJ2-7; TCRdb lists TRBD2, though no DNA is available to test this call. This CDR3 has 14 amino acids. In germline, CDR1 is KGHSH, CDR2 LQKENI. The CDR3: CASSGGGPSYEQYF.

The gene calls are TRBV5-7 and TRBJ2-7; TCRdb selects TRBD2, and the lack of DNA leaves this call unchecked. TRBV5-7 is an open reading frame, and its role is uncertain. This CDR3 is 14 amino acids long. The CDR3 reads CASSFPSGSYEQYF.

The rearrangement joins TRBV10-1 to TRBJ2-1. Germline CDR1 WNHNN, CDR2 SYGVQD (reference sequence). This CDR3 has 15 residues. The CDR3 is CASRNGPGRNNEQFF.

CDR3 in amino acids: CASSLLGGTDTQYF. The chain joins TRBV27 to TRBJ2-3; TCRdb proposes TRBD1, but this gene call is untestable without DNA. This CDR3 is 14 amino acids long. Germline V gene data show CDR1 as MNHEY and CDR2 as SMNVEV (reference sequence).

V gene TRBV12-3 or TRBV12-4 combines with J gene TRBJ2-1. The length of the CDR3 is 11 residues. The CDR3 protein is CASSQHNEQFF.